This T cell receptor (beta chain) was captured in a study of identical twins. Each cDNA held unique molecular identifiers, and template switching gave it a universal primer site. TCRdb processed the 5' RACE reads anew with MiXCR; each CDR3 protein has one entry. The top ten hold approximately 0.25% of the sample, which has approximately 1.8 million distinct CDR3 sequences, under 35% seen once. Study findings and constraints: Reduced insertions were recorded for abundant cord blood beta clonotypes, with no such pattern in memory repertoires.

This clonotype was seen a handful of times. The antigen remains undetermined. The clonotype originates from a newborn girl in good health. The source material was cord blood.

The CDR3 spells CASSPLAGRVYNEQFF. CDR3 bases: TGTGCCAGCAGTCCGCTAGCGGGAAGGGTTTACAATGAGCAGTTCTTC. The chain is built from TRBV2 and TRBJ2-1; 9 nucleotides agree with TRBD2. After removal of 5 bases from V and 4 bases from J, the junction contained 9 bases not matched to a gene. The V gene's germline CDR1 is SNHLY and CDR2 FYNNEI. CDR3 length: 16 amino acids.